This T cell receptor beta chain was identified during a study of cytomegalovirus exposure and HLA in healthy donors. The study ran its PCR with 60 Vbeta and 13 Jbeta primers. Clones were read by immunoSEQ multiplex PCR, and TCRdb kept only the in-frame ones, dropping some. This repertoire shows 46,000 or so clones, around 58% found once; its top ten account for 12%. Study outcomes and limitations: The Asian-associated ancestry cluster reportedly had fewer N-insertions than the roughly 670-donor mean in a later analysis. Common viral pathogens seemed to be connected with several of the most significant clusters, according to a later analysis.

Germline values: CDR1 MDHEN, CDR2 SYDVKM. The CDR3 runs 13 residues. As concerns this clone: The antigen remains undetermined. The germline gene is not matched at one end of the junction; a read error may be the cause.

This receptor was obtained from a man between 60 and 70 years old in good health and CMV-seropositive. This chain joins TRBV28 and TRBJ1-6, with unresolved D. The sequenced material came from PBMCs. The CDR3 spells CASCFPGNSPLHF. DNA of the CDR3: TGTGCCAGCTGTTTCCCGGGGAATTCACCCCTCCACTTT.